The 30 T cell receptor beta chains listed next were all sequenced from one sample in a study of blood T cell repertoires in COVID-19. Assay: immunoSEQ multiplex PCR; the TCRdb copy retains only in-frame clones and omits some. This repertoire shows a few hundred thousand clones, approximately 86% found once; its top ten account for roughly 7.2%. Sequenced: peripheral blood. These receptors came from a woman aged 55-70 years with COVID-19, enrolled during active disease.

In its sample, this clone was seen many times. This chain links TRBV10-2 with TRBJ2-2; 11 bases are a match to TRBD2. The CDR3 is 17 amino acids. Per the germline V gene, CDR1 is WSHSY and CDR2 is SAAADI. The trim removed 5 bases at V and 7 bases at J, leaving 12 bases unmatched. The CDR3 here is CASSKLLAGGPGGELFF. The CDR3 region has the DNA TGCGCCAGCAGTAAGCTGTTAGCGGGGGGGCCCGGCGGGGAGCTGTTTTTT.

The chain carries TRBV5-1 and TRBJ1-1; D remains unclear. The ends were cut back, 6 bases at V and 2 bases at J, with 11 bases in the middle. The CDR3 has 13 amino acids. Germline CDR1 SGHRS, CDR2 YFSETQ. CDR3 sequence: CASTAQVNTEAFF. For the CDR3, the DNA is TGCGCCAGCACCGCCCAGGTAAACACTGAAGCTTTCTTT.

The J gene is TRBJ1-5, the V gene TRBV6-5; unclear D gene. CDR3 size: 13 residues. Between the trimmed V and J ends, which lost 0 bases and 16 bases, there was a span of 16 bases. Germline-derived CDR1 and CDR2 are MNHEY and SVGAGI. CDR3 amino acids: CASSYSNGGGIHF. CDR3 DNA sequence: TGTGCCAGCAGTTACTCGAACGGCGGCGGAATACATTTT.

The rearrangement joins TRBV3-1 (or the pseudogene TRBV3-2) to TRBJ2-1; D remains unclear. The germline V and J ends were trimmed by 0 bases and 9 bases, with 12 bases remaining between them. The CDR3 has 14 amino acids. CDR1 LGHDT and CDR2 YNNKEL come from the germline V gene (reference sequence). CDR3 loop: CASSQESWRSEQFF. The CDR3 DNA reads TGTGCCAGCAGCCAAGAATCCTGGCGGAGTGAGCAGTTCTTC.

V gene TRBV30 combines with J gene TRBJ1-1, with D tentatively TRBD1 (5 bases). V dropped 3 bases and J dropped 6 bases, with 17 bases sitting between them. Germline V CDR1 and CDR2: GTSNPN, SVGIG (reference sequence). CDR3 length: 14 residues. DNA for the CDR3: TGTGCCTGGAGAGGCAGGGTTGGTCGGGCTGAAGCTTTCTTT. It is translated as CAWRGRVGRAEAFF.

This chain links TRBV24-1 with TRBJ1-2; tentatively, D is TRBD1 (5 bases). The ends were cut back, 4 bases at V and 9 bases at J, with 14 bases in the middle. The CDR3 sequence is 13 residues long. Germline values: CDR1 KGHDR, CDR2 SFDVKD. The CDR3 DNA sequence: TGTGCCACCAGTGACCCGCAGACAGAAAGCTACACCTTC. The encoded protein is CATSDPQTESYTF.

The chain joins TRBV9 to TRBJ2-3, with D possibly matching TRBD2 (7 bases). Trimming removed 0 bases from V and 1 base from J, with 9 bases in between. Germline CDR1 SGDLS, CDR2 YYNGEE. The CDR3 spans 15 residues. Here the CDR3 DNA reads TGTGCCAGCAGCGTAGCGGGGGGCCGCACAGATACGCAGTATTTT. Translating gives CASSVAGGRTDTQYF.

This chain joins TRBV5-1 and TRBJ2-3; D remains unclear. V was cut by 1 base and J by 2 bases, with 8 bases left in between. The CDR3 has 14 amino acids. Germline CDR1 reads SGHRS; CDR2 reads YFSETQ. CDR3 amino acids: CASSLSRPTDTQYF. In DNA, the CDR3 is TGCGCCAGCAGCTTGTCTAGACCCACAGATACGCAGTATTTT.

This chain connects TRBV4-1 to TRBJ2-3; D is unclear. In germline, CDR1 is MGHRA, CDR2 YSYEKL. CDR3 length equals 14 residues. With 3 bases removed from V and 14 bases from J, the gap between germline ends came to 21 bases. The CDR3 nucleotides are TGCGCCAGCAGCCAGATGCTCCGACTCTCCCCGGGGTATTTT. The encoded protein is CASSQMLRLSPGYF.

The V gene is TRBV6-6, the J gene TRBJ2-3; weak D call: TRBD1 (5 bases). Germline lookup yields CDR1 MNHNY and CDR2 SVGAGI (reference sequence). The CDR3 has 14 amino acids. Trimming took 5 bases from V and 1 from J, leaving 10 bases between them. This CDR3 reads CASSPGFRTDTQYF. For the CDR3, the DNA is TGTGCCAGCAGTCCAGGGTTTCGCACAGATACGCAGTATTTT.

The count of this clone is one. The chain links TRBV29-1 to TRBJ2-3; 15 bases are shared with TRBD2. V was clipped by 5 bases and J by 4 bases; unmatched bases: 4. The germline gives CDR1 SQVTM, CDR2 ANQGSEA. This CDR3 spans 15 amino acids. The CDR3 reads CSVFGTSGGPDTQYF. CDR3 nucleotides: TGCAGCGTTTTCGGGACTAGCGGGGGGCCAGATACGCAGTATTTT.

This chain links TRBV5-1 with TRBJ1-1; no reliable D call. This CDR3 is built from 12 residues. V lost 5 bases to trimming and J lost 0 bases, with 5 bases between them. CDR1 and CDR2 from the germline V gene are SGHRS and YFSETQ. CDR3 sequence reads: CASREVNTEAFF. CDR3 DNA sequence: TGCGCCAGCAGAGAGGTGAACACTGAAGCTTTCTTT.

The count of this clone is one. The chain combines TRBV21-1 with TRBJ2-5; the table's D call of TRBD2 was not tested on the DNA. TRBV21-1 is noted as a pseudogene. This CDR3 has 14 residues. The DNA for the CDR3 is TGTGCCATGACGGCTAGCGGGGCTCAAGAGACCCAGTACTTC. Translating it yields CAMTASGAQETQYF.

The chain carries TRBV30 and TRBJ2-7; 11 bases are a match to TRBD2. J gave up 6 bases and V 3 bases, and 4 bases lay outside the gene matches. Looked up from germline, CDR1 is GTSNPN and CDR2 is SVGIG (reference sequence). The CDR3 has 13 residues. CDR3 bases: TGTGCCTGGAGGGTAGCGGGGGGGCGCGAGCAGTACTTC. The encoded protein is CAWRVAGGREQYF.

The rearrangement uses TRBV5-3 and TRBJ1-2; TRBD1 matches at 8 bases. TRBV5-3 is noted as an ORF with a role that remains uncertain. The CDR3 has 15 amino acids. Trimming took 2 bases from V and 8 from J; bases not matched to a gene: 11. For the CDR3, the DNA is TGTGCCAGAAGCTTAGAGGACAGGGCTGTCGGGGGCTACACCTTC. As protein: CARSLEDRAVGGYTF.

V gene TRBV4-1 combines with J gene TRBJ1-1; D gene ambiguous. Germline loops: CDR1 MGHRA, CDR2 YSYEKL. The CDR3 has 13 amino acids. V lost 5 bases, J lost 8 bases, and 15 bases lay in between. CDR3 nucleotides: TGCGCCAGCAGCTCTACCCTGGGCACGGAAGCTTTCTTT. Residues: CASSSTLGTEAFF.

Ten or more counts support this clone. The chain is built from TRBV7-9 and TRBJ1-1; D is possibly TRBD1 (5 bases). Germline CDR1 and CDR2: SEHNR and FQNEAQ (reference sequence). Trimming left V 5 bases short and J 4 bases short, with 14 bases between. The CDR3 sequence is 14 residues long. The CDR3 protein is CASSGSGGGTEAFF. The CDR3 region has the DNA TGTGCCAGCAGCGGTTCCGGCGGGGGCACTGAAGCTTTCTTT.

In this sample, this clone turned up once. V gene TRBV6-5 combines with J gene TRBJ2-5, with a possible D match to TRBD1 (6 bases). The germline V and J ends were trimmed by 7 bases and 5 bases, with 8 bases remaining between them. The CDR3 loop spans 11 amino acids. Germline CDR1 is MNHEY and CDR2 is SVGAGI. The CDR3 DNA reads TGTGCCAGCATCCAGGGGGAGACCCAGTACTTC. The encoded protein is CASIQGETQYF.

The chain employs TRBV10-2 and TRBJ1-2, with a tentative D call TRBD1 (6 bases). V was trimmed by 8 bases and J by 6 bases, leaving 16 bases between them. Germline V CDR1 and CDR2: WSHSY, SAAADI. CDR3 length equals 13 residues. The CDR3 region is CASRTESTDGYTF. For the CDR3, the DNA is TGCGCCAGCCGGACAGAGTCAACGGATGGCTACACCTTC.

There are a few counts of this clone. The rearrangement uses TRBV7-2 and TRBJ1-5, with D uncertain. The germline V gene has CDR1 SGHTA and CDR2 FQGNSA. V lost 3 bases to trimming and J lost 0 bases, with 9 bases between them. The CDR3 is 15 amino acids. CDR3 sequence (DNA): TGTGCCAGCAGCTTTTCCGGTGATAGCAATCAGCCCCAGCATTTT. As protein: CASSFSGDSNQPQHF.

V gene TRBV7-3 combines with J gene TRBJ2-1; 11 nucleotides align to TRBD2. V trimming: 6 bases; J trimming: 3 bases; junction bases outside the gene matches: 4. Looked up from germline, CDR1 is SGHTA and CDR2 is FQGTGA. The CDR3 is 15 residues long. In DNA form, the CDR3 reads TGTGCCAGCAGTCCGACTAGCGGGGACTACAATGAGCAGTTCTTC. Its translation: CASSPTSGDYNEQFF.

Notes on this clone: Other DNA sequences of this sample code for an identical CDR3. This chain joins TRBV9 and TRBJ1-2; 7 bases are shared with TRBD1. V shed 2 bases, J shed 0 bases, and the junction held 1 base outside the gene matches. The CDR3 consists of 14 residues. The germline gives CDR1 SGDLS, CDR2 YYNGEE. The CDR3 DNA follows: TGTGCCAGCAGCGTCGGGACAGCTAACTATGGCTACACCTTC. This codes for CASSVGTANYGYTF.

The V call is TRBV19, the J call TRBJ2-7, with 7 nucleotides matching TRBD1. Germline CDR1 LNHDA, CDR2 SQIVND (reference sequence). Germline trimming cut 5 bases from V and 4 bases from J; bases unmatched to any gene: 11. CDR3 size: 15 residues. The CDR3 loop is CASSPRQGSAYEQYF. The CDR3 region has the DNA TGTGCCAGTAGTCCCCGACAGGGAAGCGCGTACGAGCAGTACTTC.

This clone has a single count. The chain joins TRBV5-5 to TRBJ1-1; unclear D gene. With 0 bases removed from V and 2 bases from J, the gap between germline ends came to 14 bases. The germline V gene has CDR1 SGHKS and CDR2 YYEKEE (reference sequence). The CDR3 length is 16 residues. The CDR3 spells CASSLAPQTFNTEAFF. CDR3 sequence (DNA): TGTGCCAGCAGCTTGGCTCCCCAGACATTTAACACTGAAGCTTTCTTT.

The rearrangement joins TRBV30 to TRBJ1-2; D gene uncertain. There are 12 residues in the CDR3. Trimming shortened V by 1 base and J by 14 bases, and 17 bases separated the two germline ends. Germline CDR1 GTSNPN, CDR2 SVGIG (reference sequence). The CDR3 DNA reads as TGTGCCTGGAGTGAGTCAGCGGCAACGAGGACCTTC. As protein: CAWSESAATRTF.

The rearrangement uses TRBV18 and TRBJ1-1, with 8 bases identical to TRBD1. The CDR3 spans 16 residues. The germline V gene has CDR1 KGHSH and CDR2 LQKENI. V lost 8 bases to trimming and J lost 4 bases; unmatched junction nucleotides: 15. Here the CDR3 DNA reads TGTGCCAGCCTAGCTGGATTGGGGGGGACAGGCACTGAAGCTTTCTTT. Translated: CASLAGLGGTGTEAFF.

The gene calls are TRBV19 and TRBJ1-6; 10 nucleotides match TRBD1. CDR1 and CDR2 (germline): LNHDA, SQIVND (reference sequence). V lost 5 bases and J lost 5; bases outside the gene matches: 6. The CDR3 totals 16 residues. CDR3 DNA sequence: TGTGCCAGTAGTCTGGGGACAGGGGAGAATAATTCACCCCTCCACTTT. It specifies CASSLGTGENNSPLHF.

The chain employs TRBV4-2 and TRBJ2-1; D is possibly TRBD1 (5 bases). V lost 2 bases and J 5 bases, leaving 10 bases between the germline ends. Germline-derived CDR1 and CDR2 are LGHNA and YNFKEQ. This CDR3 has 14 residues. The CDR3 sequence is CASSQRTTDNEQFF. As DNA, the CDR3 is TGTGCCAGCAGCCAAAGGACAACAGACAATGAGCAGTTCTTC.

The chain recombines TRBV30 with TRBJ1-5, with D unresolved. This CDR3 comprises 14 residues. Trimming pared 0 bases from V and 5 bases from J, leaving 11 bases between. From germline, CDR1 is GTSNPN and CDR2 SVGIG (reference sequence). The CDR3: CAWSVLTTDQPQHF. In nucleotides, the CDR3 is TGTGCCTGGAGTGTACTGACTACCGATCAGCCCCAGCATTTT.

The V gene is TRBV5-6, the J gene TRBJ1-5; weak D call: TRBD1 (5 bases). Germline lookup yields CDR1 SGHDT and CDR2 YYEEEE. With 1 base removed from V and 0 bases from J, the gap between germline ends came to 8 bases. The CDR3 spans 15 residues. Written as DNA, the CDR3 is TGTGCCAGCAGCTTGTCAGGGTTTAGCAATCAGCCCCAGCATTTT. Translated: CASSLSGFSNQPQHF.